The clone carrying this T cell receptor (beta chain) has ten or more counts. The beta constant-region primer was an equimolar mix of two oligonucleotides covering TRBC1 and TRBC2. TCRdb re-derived calls from the UMI-ligation and nested PCR reads in MiXCR, one entry per CDR3 protein. The sample has 89,000 or so distinct CDR3 sequences; around 12% are singletons. The sample is drawn from a study of naive and memory T cell subsets. The CDR3 loop spans 16 amino acids. With 2 bases removed from V and 7 bases from J, the gap between germline ends came to 18 bases. Germline V gene sequence: CDR1 SGHVS, CDR2 FQNEAQ.

The receptor was derived from a human donor in good health. The genes are TRBV7-8 and TRBJ1-3; D remains unclear. The source material was central memory CD4+ T cells from blood. CDR3 bases: TGTGCCAGCAGCTTAATGGGGTCCGGCCATCGTAACACCATATATTTT. Its protein is CASSLMGSGHRNTIYF. Variable domain in full (rest from reference TRBV7-8 and TRBJ1-3): GAGVSQSPRYKVAKRGQDVALRCDPISGHVSLFWYQQALGQGPEFLTYFQNEAQLDKSGLPSDRFFAERPEGSVSTLKIQRTQQEDSAVYLCASSLMGSGHRNTIYFGEGSWLTVV.